This note documents a single T cell receptor beta chain sequence. The sample originates from a study of blood T cell repertoires in COVID-19. Study-level information: COVID-19 samples collected from the United States, Italy and Spain covered acute and convalescent phases.

This CDR3 has 15 amino acids. Per the germline V gene, CDR1 is SGHRS and CDR2 is YFSETQ. V lost 1 base, J lost 3 bases, and 13 bases lay in between. TCRdb keeps only in-frame clones here, not all; method: immunoSEQ multiplex PCR. Of roughly 100,000 clones in the sample, approximately 91% were seen once. This TCR was sampled from a human donor with active COVID-19. The donor label of this sample is uncertain. Sequencing was carried out using peripheral blood. The rearrangement links TRBV5-1 to TRBJ1-1; D is uncertain. The CDR3 spells CASSLLGIPDTEAFF. The DNA of the CDR3 is TGCGCCAGCAGCTTGTTGGGCATACCTGACACTGAAGCTTTCTTT.